This entry lists 18 T cell receptor beta chains sequenced from one sample in a study of OX40 agonist ivuxolimab in advanced cancers. Data came from immunoSEQ multiplex PCR; TCRdb stores just in-frame clones and leaves some out. The profile shows tens of thousands of clones, about 94% of them singletons. The sample here was CD4+ or CD8+ T cells sorted from blood, taken in a trial of the OX40 agonist ivuxolimab. The receptors here all came from an adult with an advanced solid tumor such as melanoma, head and neck, liver or kidney cancer.

This clone appeared a single time. This rearrangement joins TRBV27 to TRBJ1-2; no definite D call. V gave up 5 bases and J gave up 6 bases, with 19 bases separating them. The CDR3 extends over 15 amino acids. Germline V gene data show CDR1 as MNHEY and CDR2 as SMNVEV (reference sequence). CDR3 residues: CASSVTGEGVDGYTF. The CDR3 bases are TGTGCCAGCAGTGTCACCGGAGAGGGAGTGGATGGCTACACCTTC.

The rearrangement joins TRBV19 to TRBJ2-7, with TRBD1 identical over 9 bases. The V gene end was trimmed by 5 bases and the J gene end by 4 bases; junction bases not matched to a gene: 9. The CDR3 contains 15 residues. Germline CDR1 is LNHDA and CDR2 is SQIVND (reference sequence). CDR3 nucleotide sequence: TGTGCCAGTAGTCCCTCCGGGACAGGGAGTTACGAGCAGTACTTC. Its translation: CASSPSGTGSYEQYF.

V usage is TRBV12-5 and J usage is TRBJ2-3; 8 bases match TRBD2. CDR1 LGHNT and CDR2 FRNRAP come from the germline V gene. The junction had 10 bases not matched to a gene; V was cut back by 5 bases and J by 3 bases. The CDR3 has 16 amino acids. In DNA form, the CDR3 reads TGTGCTAGTGGTCTAGGGTCGGGAGGGGGGACAGATACGCAGTATTTT. Encoded protein: CASGLGSGGGTDTQYF.

The CDR3 reads CASSPAGQKGLFF. CDR3 nucleotides: TGTGCCAGCAGTCCGGCGGGGCAGAAGGGGCTGTTTTTT. The chain uses TRBV6-5 and TRBJ1-4, with a possible D match to TRBD1 (5 bases). Per the germline V gene, CDR1 is MNHEY and CDR2 is SVGAGI. V lost 5 bases and J 14 bases, leaving 18 bases between the germline ends. The CDR3 is 13 amino acids.

The chain has TRBV27 and TRBJ2-1, with TRBD2 matching over 11 bases. The J segment lost 10 bases and the V segment lost 1 base, leaving 9 bases of the junction unmatched. The germline V gene encodes CDR1 MNHEY and CDR2 SMNVEV (reference sequence). This CDR3 comprises 16 residues. For the CDR3, the DNA is TGTGCCAGCAGTTTATATGGTAGACTAGCGGGGATGGAGCAGTTCTTC. Its protein product is CASSLYGRLAGMEQFF.

The chain is built from TRBV15 and TRBJ2-7; no clear D. CDR3 length equals 14 residues. V was pared by 5 bases and J by 3 bases, with 14 bases between. Germline V gives CDR1 LNHNV, CDR2 YYDKDF (reference sequence). CDR3: CATSFSGGSYEQYF. DNA of the CDR3: TGTGCCACCAGCTTCTCCGGTGGCAGCTACGAGCAGTACTTC.

This clone has a handful of counts. The chain combines TRBV30 with TRBJ1-5, with TRBD1 matching 11 bases. The CDR3 is made up of 15 amino acids. CDR1 is GTSNPN and CDR2 is SVGIG in the germline V gene (reference sequence). The ends lost 1 base at V and 7 bases at J; junction bases unmatched: 6. CDR3 DNA sequence: TGTGCCTGGAGTGGGACAGGGGGCTTCGGGCAGCCCCAGCATTTT. It encodes CAWSGTGGFGQPQHF.

The gene calls are TRBV7-9 and TRBJ2-3; TRBD2 is a possible D gene (5 bases). The CDR3 has 13 residues. Germline lookup yields CDR1 SEHNR and CDR2 FQNEAQ (reference sequence). Trimming took 1 base from V and 4 from J, leaving 6 bases between them. The CDR3: CASSLGESDTQYF. In DNA, the CDR3 is TGTGCCAGCAGCTTAGGGGAGTCAGATACGCAGTATTTT. Based on the CDR3 plus reference TRBV7-9 and TRBJ2-3, the full variable domain is DTGVSQNPRHKITKRGQNVTFRCDPISEHNRLYWYRQTLGQGPEFLTYFQNEAQLEKSRLLSDRFSAERPKGSFSTLEIQRTEQGDSAMYLCASSLGESDTQYFGPGTRLTVL.

The J gene is TRBJ1-3, the V gene TRBV4-2; D remains unclear. Trimming removed 6 bases from V and 0 bases from J, with 6 bases in between. CDR3 length: 13 amino acids. Germline V gene lookup returns CDR1 LGHNA and CDR2 YNFKEQ. CDR3 amino acids: CASSADSGNTIYF. The CDR3 coding sequence is TGTGCCAGCAGTGCAGACTCTGGAAACACCATATATTTT.

This clone was observed once. The chain couples TRBV27 to TRBJ2-4; no firm D call. V shed 11 bases and J shed 2 bases, with 16 bases lying between them. This CDR3 comprises 14 residues. Per germline, CDR1 MNHEY and CDR2 SMNVEV (reference sequence). The CDR3 protein is CARPERQPKNIQYF. CDR3 sequence (DNA): TGTGCCCGCCCCGAAAGGCAGCCCAAAAACATTCAGTACTTC.

The chain joins TRBV15 to TRBJ1-5; TRBD1 might be the D (6 bases). Germline lookup yields CDR1 LNHNV and CDR2 YYDKDF (reference sequence). The CDR3 length is 16 residues. V was shortened by 0 bases and J by 5 bases, with 14 bases between the two germline ends. Written as DNA, the CDR3 is TGTGCCACCAGCAGAGATCGGGGGCGATTGGATCAGCCCCAGCATTTT. Translated: CATSRDRGRLDQPQHF.

V gene TRBV5-6 combines with J gene TRBJ2-4, with D uncertain. V shed 1 base and J shed 7 bases, with 12 bases lying between them. Germline CDR1 is SGHDT and CDR2 is YYEEEE. CDR3 size: 14 residues. CDR3 DNA: TGTGCCAGCAGCTTGTACCTGAACCCCAACATTCAGTACTTC. Translated: CASSLYLNPNIQYF.

The rearrangement joins TRBV7-6 to TRBJ2-2, with D perhaps matching TRBD2 (5 bases). V gave up 5 bases and J gave up 5 bases, with 12 bases separating them. The V gene's germline CDR1 is SGHVS and CDR2 FNYEAQ. The CDR3 covers 14 residues. CDR3 nucleotides: TGTGCCAGCAGCCTACTGGGCGGGACCGGGGAGCTGTTTTTT. It encodes CASSLLGGTGELFF. Full variable domain (rest looked up from reference TRBV7-6 and TRBJ2-2): GAGVSQSPRYKVTKRGQDVALRCDPISGHVSLYWYRQALGQGPEFLTYFNYEAQQDKSGLPNDRFSAERPEGSISTLTIQRTEQRDSAMYRCASSLLGGTGELFFGEGSRLTVL.

The CDR3 DNA follows: TGTGCCAGCAGCCTCGAAGCCAGCCAAGGCTATGGCTACACCTTC. It encodes CASSLEASQGYGYTF. The chain links TRBV7-2 to TRBJ1-2; no clear D gene. The length of the CDR3 is 15 residues. Looked up from germline, CDR1 is SGHTA and CDR2 is FQGNSA. V was clipped by 5 bases and J by 4 bases, with 17 bases between them.

CDR3 coding DNA: TGTGCCTCAGAGGGGGCGCACACCGGGGAGCTGTTTTTT. It codes for CASEGAHTGELFF. The chain uses TRBV7-9 and TRBJ2-2, with 7 bases matching TRBD1. The CDR3 loop spans 13 amino acids. CDR1 and CDR2 (germline): SEHNR, FQNEAQ (reference sequence). V trimming: 11 bases; J trimming: 3 bases; junction bases outside the gene matches: 6. Full variable domain (remainder filled in from reference TRBV7-9 and TRBJ2-2): DTGVSQNPRHKITKRGQNVTFRCDPISEHNRLYWYRQTLGQGPEFLTYFQNEAQLEKSRLLSDRFSAERPKGSFSTLEIQRTEQGDSAMYLCASEGAHTGELFFGEGSRLTVL.

This clone was observed once. This sequence joins TRBV27 and TRBJ1-5; TRBD1 is a possible D gene (6 bases). Trimming shortened V by 8 bases and J by 2 bases, and 13 bases separated the two germline ends. CDR1 is MNHEY, CDR2 SMNVEV, per germline (reference sequence). The CDR3 loop spans 14 amino acids. CDR3 coding DNA: TGTGCCAGCCGGGGGGGCTATGGCAATCAGCCCCAGCATTTT. Translating gives CASRGGYGNQPQHF.

The chain is built from TRBV10-3 and TRBJ2-3, with a tentative D call TRBD1 (6 bases). The length of the CDR3 is 14 residues. Germline values: CDR1 ENHRY, CDR2 SYGVKD. V lost 5 bases and J lost 4, with 13 bases in between. The CDR3 bases are TGTGCCATCAGTCCTCGACAGGCAGCAGATACGCAGTATTTT. It specifies CAISPRQAADTQYF.

The chain uses TRBV2 and TRBJ2-1; TRBD2 matches 11 bases. Per the germline V gene, CDR1 is SNHLY and CDR2 is FYNNEI. The CDR3 sequence is 15 residues long. Unmatched junction bases numbered 5, after V lost 6 bases and J lost 4 bases. The CDR3 loop is CASRETSGEYNEQFF. The CDR3, as DNA: TGTGCCAGCAGGGAGACTAGCGGGGAATACAATGAGCAGTTCTTC.